This T cell receptor beta chain was captured in a study of graft-versus-host responses after intestinal transplantation. Study-level background: Grafts were multivisceral, liver-intestinal, or isolated intestinal. Every transplant recipient was induced with anti-thymocyte globulin, then maintained on tacrolimus and steroids for about three years. Study-level points and caveats: Detection of GvH clones occurred in recipient marrow, and some had their first appearance in ileum or blood. Early after transplant, HvG clones declined as circulating GvH clones peaked.

J lost 4 bases, V lost 3 bases, and 7 bases had no gene match. This CDR3 spans 15 amino acids. The germline V gene has CDR1 SQVTM and CDR2 ANQGSEA. The repertoire was sequenced with immunoSEQ multiplex PCR; TCRdb's copy has only in-frame clones and lacks some. The sample gives about 94,000 clones, 90% to 95% of which show up once; approximately 0.54% is in the top ten. This clone showed up just once. The antigen is not known. The source was unstimulated CD8+ T cells sorted from spleen or lymph node cells, collected before intestinal transplant. The clonotype originates from a human donor who received an intestinal transplant. This chain uses TRBV29-1 with TRBJ2-3; 10 nucleotides line up with TRBD2. The CDR3 DNA follows: TGCAGCGTTGATCTGAGCGGGAGGGCCGCAGATACGCAGTATTTT. Residues: CSVDLSGRAADTQYF.